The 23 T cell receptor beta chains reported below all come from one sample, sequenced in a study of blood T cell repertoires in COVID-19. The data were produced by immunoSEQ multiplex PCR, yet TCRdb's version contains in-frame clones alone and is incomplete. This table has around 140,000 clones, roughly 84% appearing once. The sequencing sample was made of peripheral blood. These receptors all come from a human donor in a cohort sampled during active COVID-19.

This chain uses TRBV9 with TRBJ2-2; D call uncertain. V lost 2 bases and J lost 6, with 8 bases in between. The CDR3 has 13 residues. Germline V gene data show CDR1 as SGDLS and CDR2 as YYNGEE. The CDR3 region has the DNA TGTGCCAGCAGCGTGGAGTACTCCGGGGAGCTGTTTTTT. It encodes CASSVEYSGELFF.

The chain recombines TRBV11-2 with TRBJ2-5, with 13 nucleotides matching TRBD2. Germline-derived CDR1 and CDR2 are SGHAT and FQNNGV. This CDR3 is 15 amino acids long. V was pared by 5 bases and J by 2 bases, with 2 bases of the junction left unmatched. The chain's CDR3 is CASSLGLAGQETQYF. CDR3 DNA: TGTGCCAGCAGCCTGGGACTAGCGGGACAAGAGACCCAGTACTTC.

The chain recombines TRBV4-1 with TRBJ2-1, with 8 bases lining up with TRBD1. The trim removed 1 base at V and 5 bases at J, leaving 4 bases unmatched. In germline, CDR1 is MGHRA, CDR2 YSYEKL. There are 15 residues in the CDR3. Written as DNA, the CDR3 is TGCGCCAGCAGCCAAGCTATGGGACAGGACAATGAGCAGTTCTTC. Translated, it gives CASSQAMGQDNEQFF.

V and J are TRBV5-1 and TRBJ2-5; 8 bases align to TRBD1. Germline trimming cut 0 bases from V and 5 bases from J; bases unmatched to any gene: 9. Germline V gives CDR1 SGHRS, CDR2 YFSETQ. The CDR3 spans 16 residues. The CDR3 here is CASSLAGGRGQETQYF. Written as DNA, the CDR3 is TGCGCCAGCAGCTTGGCAGGCGGCAGGGGGCAGGAGACCCAGTACTTC. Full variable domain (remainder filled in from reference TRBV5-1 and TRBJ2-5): KAGVTQTPRYLIKTRGQQVTLSCSPISGHRSVSWYQQTPGQGLQFLFEYFSETQRNKGNFPGRFSGRQFSNSRSEMNVSTLELGDSALYLCASSLAGGRGQETQYFGPGTRLLVL.

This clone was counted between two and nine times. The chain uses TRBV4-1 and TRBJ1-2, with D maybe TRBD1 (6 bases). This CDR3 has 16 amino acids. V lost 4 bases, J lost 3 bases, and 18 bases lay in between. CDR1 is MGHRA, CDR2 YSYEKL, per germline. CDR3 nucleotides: TGCGCCAGCAGCCCCGGGACACGGAATGAGGACTATGGCTACACCTTC. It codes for CASSPGTRNEDYGYTF.

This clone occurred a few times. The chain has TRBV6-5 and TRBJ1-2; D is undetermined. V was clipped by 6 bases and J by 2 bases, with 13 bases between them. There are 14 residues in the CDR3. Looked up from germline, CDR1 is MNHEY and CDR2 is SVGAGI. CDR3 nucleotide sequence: TGTGCCAGCAGCGAGTTTGAGGGAAACTATGGCTACACCTTC. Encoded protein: CASSEFEGNYGYTF.

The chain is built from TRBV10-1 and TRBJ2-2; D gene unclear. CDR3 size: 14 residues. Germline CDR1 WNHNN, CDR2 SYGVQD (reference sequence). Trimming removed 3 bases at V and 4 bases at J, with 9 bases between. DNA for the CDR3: TGCGCCAGCAGTGATAAGTTAGTCACCGGGGAGCTGTTTTTT. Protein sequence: CASSDKLVTGELFF.

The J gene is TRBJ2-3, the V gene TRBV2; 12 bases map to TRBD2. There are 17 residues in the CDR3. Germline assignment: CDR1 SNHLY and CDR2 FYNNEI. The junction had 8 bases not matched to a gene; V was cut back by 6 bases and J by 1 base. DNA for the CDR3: TGTGCCAGCAGACTACTAGCGGGGGGAGGTGGCACAGATACGCAGTATTTT. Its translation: CASRLLAGGGGTDTQYF. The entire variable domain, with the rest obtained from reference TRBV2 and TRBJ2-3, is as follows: EPEVTQTPSHQVTQMGQEVILRCVPISNHLYFYWYRQILGQKVEFLVSFYNNEISEKSEIFDDQFSVERPDGSNFTLKIRSTKLEDSAMYFCASRLLAGGGGTDTQYFGPGTRLTVL.

Written as DNA, the CDR3 is TGTGCCAGCTCACCACCGTCACTAGCGCAGTTCTTC. It encodes CASSPPSLAQFF. This rearrangement joins TRBV18 to TRBJ2-1, with TRBD2 as a possible D gene (6 bases). The CDR3 covers 12 residues. The germline V gene encodes CDR1 KGHSH and CDR2 LQKENI. V gave up 0 bases and J gave up 12 bases, with 9 bases separating them.

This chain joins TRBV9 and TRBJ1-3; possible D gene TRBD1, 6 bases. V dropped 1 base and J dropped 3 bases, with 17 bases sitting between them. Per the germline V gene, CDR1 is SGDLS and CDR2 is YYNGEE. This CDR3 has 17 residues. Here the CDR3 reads CASSVRATGTGGNTIYF. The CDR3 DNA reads TGTGCCAGCAGCGTAAGGGCCACAGGGACGGGTGGAAACACCATATATTTT.

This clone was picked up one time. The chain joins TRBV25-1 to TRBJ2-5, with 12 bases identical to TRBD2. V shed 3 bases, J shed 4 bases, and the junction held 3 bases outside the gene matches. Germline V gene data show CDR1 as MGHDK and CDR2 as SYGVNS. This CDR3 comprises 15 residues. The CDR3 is CASSDPGLAGETQYF. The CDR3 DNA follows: TGTGCCAGCAGTGATCCGGGACTAGCGGGAGAGACCCAGTACTTC.

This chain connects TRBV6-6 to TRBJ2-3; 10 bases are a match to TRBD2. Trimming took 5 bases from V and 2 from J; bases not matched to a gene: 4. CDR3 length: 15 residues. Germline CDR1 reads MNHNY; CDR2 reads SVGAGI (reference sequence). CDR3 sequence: CASSLAGADTDTQYF. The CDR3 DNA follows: TGTGCCAGCAGTCTAGCGGGGGCCGACACAGATACGCAGTATTTT.

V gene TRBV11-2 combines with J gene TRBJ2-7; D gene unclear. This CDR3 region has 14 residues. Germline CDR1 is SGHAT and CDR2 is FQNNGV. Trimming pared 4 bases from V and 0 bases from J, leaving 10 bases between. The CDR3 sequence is CASSSPRSSYEQYF. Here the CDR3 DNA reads TGTGCCAGCAGCTCTCCTAGGAGCTCCTACGAGCAGTACTTC.

The CDR3 sequence is CASRAAPLAGVADTQYF. CDR3 bases: TGTGCCAGTAGAGCAGCTCCACTAGCGGGAGTGGCCGATACGCAGTATTTT. The gene calls are TRBV19 and TRBJ2-3; 11 positions match TRBD2. The germline V gene encodes CDR1 LNHDA and CDR2 SQIVND (reference sequence). The CDR3 sequence is 17 residues long. Trimming cost V 6 bases and J 6 bases; bases outside gene matches: 14.

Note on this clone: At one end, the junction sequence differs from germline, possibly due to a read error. This chain's CDR3 is CASTEGGGGQPQHF. CDR3 bases: TGTGCCAGCACTGAAGGGGGAGGGGGTCAGCCCCAGCATTTT. The rearrangement joins TRBV2 to TRBJ1-5; D might be TRBD1 (6 bases). The germline CDR1 and CDR2 sequences are SNHLY and FYNNEI. The CDR3 extends over 14 amino acids.

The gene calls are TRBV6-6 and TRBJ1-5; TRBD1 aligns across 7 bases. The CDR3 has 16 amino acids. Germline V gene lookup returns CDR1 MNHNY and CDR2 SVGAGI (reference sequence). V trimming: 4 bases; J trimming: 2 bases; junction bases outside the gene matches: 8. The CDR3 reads CASSFLGTDGNQPQHF. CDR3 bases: TGTGCCAGCAGTTTCCTCGGGACAGATGGCAATCAGCCCCAGCATTTT.

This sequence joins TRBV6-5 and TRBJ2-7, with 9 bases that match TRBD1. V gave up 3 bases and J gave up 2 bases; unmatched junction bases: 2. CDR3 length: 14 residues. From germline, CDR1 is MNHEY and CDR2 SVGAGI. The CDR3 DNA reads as TGTGCCAGCAGTTATGGGACAGGGACCTACGAGCAGTACTTC. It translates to CASSYGTGTYEQYF.

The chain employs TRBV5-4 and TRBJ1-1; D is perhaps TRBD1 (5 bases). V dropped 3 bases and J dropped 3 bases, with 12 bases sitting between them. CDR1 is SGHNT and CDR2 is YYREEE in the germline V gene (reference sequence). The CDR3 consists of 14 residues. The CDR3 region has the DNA TGTGCCAGCAGCTCCGCGATCAGGGACACTGAAGCTTTCTTT. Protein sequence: CASSSAIRDTEAFF. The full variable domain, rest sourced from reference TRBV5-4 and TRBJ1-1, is ETGVTQSPTHLIKTRGQQVTLRCSSQSGHNTVSWYQQALGQGPQFIFQYYREEENGRGNFPPRFSGLQFPNYSSELNVNALELDDSALYLCASSSAIRDTEAFFGQGTRLTVV.

The CDR3 region has the DNA TGTGCCAGCAGTGTAAGGACGGGGTTATACAATGAGCAGTTCTTC. Protein product: CASSVRTGLYNEQFF. The chain has TRBV25-1 and TRBJ2-1, with a tentative D call TRBD2 (5 bases). CDR1 MGHDK and CDR2 SYGVNS come from the germline V gene. The CDR3 totals 15 residues. V was pared by 4 bases and J by 4 bases, with 14 bases between.

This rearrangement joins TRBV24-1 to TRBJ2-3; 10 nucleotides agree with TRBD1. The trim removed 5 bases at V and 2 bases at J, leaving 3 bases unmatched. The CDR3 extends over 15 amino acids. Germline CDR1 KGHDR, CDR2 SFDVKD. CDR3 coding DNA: TGTGCCACCAGTGCTGGACAGGGGGTCACAGATACGCAGTATTTT. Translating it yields CATSAGQGVTDTQYF.

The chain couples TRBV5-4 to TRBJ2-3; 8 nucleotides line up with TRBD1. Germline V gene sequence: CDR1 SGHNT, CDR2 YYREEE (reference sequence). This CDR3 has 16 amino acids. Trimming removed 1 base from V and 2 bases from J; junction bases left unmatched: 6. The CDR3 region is CASSLNRQGLTDTQYF. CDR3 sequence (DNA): TGTGCCAGCAGCTTGAACCGACAGGGGCTCACAGATACGCAGTATTTT. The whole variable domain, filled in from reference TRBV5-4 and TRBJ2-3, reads ETGVTQSPTHLIKTRGQQVTLRCSSQSGHNTVSWYQQALGQGPQFIFQYYREEENGRGNFPPRFSGLQFPNYSSELNVNALELDDSALYLCASSLNRQGLTDTQYFGPGTRLTVL.

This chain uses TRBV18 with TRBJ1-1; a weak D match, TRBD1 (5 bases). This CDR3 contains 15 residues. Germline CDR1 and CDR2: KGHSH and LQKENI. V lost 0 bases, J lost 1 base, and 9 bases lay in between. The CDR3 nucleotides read TGTGCCAGCTCACCACCGGGGCTTCAGAACACTGAAGCTTTCTTT. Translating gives CASSPPGLQNTEAFF.

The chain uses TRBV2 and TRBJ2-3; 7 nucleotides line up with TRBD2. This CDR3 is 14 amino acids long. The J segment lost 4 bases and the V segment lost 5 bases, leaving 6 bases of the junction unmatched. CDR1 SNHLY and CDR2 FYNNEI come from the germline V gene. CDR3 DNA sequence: TGTGCCAGCAGTACTCTCGCGGGAGCAGATACGCAGTATTTT. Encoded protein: CASSTLAGADTQYF. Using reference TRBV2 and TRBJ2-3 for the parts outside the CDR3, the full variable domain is EPEVTQTPSHQVTQMGQEVILRCVPISNHLYFYWYRQILGQKVEFLVSFYNNEISEKSEIFDDQFSVERPDGSNFTLKIRSTKLEDSAMYFCASSTLAGADTQYFGPGTRLTVL.